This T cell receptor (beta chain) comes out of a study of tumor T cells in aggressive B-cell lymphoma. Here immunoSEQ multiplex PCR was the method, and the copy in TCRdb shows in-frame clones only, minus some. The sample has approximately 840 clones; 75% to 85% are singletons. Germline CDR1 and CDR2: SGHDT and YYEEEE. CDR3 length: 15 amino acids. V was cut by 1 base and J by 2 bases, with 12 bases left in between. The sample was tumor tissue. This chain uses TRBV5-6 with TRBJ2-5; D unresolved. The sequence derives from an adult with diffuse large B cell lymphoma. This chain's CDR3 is CASSLLYIAQETQYF. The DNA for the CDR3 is TGTGCCAGCAGCTTGTTATACATTGCTCAAGAGACCCAGTACTTC.